Below, 18 T cell receptor beta chains from the same sample are listed, as sequenced in a study of T cell responses to AZD1222 COVID-19 vaccine. Here immunoSEQ multiplex PCR was the method, and the copy in TCRdb shows in-frame clones only, minus some. The sample holds some 120,000 clones, roughly 87% seen once. Sequences were derived from peripheral blood, sampled on day 0 of AZD1222 vaccination. These receptors originate from an adult in good health.

The chain recombines TRBV7-3 with TRBJ2-1, with D maybe TRBD1 (6 bases). From germline, CDR1 is SGHTA and CDR2 FQGTGA. Trimming removed 6 bases from V and 7 bases from J, with 13 bases in between. The CDR3 extends over 13 amino acids. This CDR3 is CASRPTGLNEQFF. The CDR3 DNA is TGTGCCAGCAGACCCACAGGGTTGAATGAGCAGTTCTTC.

The genes are TRBV19 and TRBJ1-6; D gene unclear. Trimming left V 4 bases short and J 10 bases short, with 11 bases between. The CDR3 sequence is 13 residues long. Germline CDR1 LNHDA, CDR2 SQIVND (reference sequence). The CDR3, as DNA: TGTGCCAGTAGTACACGGGAGGACTCACCCCTCCACTTT. It specifies CASSTREDSPLHF. Complete variable domain (other parts from reference TRBV19 and TRBJ1-6): DGGITQSPKYLFRKEGQNVTLSCEQNLNHDAMYWYRQDPGQGLRLIYYSQIVNDFQKGDIAEGYSVSREKKESFPLTVTSAQKNPTAFYLCASSTREDSPLHFGNGTRLTVT.

The rearrangement links TRBV28 to TRBJ1-1, with a tentative D call TRBD1 (6 bases). This CDR3 spans 13 amino acids. The ends were cut back, 2 bases at V and 4 bases at J, with 8 bases in the middle. The germline CDR1 and CDR2 sequences are MDHEN and SYDVKM. Here the CDR3 reads CASSLPRGTEAFF. The CDR3, as DNA: TGTGCCAGCAGTTTACCCAGGGGCACTGAAGCTTTCTTT.

This chain links TRBV6-1 with TRBJ1-5; no reliable D call. The CDR3 length is 16 residues. The germline V and J ends were trimmed by 3 bases and 1 base, with 13 bases remaining between them. The germline CDR1 and CDR2 sequences are MNHNS and SASEGT. CDR3 DNA sequence: TGTGCCAGCAGTGAGGTGTGGGGAGGGAGCAATCAGCCCCAGCATTTT. Its translation is CASSEVWGGSNQPQHF.

About this clone: An end of the junction differs from the germline gene, which may be a read error. This rearrangement joins TRBV6-1 to TRBJ1-5; D remains ambiguous. The CDR3 has 12 amino acids. CDR1 is MNHNS, CDR2 SASEGT, per germline. The CDR3 DNA reads as TGTGCCAGCAGTGATAGGATACGGACTCTTCGTTTT. It specifies CASSDRIRTLRF.

This clone was observed a few times. CDR3 sequence: CARASGEAGELFF. The CDR3 DNA reads as TGTGCCAGGGCGTCAGGGGAAGCCGGGGAGCTGTTTTTT. This sequence joins TRBV27 and TRBJ2-2, with D perhaps TRBD1 (6 bases). The CDR3 covers 13 residues. CDR1 and CDR2 from the germline V gene are MNHEY and SMNVEV (reference sequence). Between the trimmed V and J ends, which lost 9 bases and 6 bases, there was a span of 14 bases.

The chain is built from TRBV5-4 and TRBJ2-3, with 13 bases lining up with TRBD2. V lost 5 bases to trimming and J lost 6 bases; unmatched junction nucleotides: 6. CDR1 is SGHNT and CDR2 is YYREEE in the germline V gene (reference sequence). The CDR3 spans 15 residues. CDR3: CASRTSGGAIDTQYF. For the CDR3, the DNA is TGTGCCAGCAGAACTAGCGGGGGGGCTATCGATACGCAGTATTTT.

V gene TRBV5-1 combines with J gene TRBJ1-2, with 10 bases identical to TRBD1. This CDR3 comprises 15 residues. The V segment lost 1 base and the J segment 6 bases; nucleotides outside the gene matches: 6. CDR1 SGHRS and CDR2 YFSETQ come from the germline V gene. Here the CDR3 DNA reads TGCGCCAGCAGCTTGATGTCGGGACAGGGGAATGGCTACACCTTC. Translated: CASSLMSGQGNGYTF.

The chain combines TRBV5-4 with TRBJ2-7; D unresolved. The CDR3 runs 13 residues. V dropped 4 bases and J dropped 2 bases, with 10 bases sitting between them. CDR1 and CDR2 (germline): SGHNT, YYREEE (reference sequence). The DNA of the CDR3 is TGTGCCAGCAGCCGACCGGATGCCTACGAGCAGTACTTC. Translated, it gives CASSRPDAYEQYF.

CDR3 amino acids: CSVLSIQGTYEQYF. Here the CDR3 DNA reads TGCAGCGTTCTCTCCATCCAGGGGACCTACGAGCAGTACTTC. The chain combines TRBV29-1 with TRBJ2-7; a weak D match, TRBD1 (6 bases). The CDR3 loop spans 14 amino acids. V shed 5 bases and J shed 2 bases, with 16 bases lying between them. The V gene's germline CDR1 is SQVTM and CDR2 ANQGSEA.

This rearrangement joins TRBV28 to TRBJ2-7; D ambiguous. CDR1 and CDR2 (germline): MDHEN, SYDVKM. This CDR3 is 15 amino acids long. V was clipped by 1 base and J by 0 bases, with 10 bases between them. The CDR3 here is CASSLLGQGSYEQYF. For the CDR3, the DNA is TGTGCCAGCAGTTTATTAGGCCAAGGCTCCTACGAGCAGTACTTC.

This clone came up once. This chain joins TRBV28 and TRBJ2-5; D is possibly TRBD1 (6 bases). V shed 1 base and J shed 2 bases, with 20 bases lying between them. Germline V gene lookup returns CDR1 MDHEN and CDR2 SYDVKM. This CDR3 is built from 18 residues. The CDR3 nucleotides read TGTGCCAGCAGTTTATCTCCCGGGGAGACAGGCCTACAAGAGACCCAGTACTTC. Translating gives CASSLSPGETGLQETQYF.

The chain recombines TRBV3-1 (or the pseudogene TRBV3-2) with TRBJ2-2; no clear D gene. The V gene's germline CDR1 is LGHDT and CDR2 YNNKEL (reference sequence). The CDR3 runs 14 residues. V gave up 1 base and J gave up 5 bases, with 8 bases separating them. The CDR3 sequence: CASSQVRVTGELFF. The CDR3 nucleotides read TGTGCCAGCAGCCAAGTCCGGGTAACCGGGGAGCTGTTTTTT.

The chain has TRBV30 and TRBJ1-2; 11 nucleotides align to TRBD1. The CDR3 contains 16 residues. Germline V gene sequence: CDR1 GTSNPN, CDR2 SVGIG (reference sequence). Germline trimming cut 5 bases from V and 4 bases from J; bases unmatched to any gene: 12. CDR3 protein: CAWFPDRGRLIYGYTF. The CDR3 nucleotides are TGTGCCTGGTTTCCGGACAGGGGGCGGCTTATCTATGGCTACACCTTC.

The chain couples TRBV28 to TRBJ1-6, with unresolved D. This CDR3 contains 14 residues. Germline V gene lookup returns CDR1 MDHEN and CDR2 SYDVKM. Deletions cut 11 bases from V and 7 bases from J, with 18 bases between. In nucleotides, the CDR3 is TGTGCCTTTCAAAAGGAGCTTAGGAATTCACCCCTCCACTTT. This codes for CAFQKELRNSPLHF.

V gene TRBV30 combines with J gene TRBJ2-1; the D call may be TRBD1 or TRBD2 (6 bases each). Germline assignment: CDR1 GTSNPN and CDR2 SVGIG (reference sequence). V was cut by 0 bases and J by 7 bases, with 16 bases left in between. The CDR3 has 15 residues. The DNA for the CDR3 is TGTGCCTGGAGTGTTGGGGGGCCCCTCGCTAATGAGCAGTTCTTC. This sequence encodes CAWSVGGPLANEQFF.

The genes are TRBV18 and TRBJ1-4; D remains ambiguous. Germline lookup yields CDR1 KGHSH and CDR2 LQKENI. The CDR3 has 14 residues. With 3 bases removed from V and 3 bases from J, the gap between germline ends came to 8 bases. The CDR3 DNA reads TGTGCCAGCTCACCGAGGCCAGCTAATGAAAAACTGTTTTTT. Its translation is CASSPRPANEKLFF.

The rearrangement links TRBV9 to TRBJ2-5; 9 bases align to TRBD2. The CDR3 is 17 amino acids. After removal of 1 base from V and 1 base from J, the junction contained 8 bases not matched to a gene. The germline V gene has CDR1 SGDLS and CDR2 YYNGEE. The CDR3 reads CASSVKAGGRSQETQYF. DNA of the CDR3: TGTGCCAGCAGCGTAAAAGCGGGGGGCAGGAGCCAAGAGACCCAGTACTTC.